This record concerns one T cell receptor beta chain sequence. This record belongs to a study of T cells expressing NK-cell markers. The CDR3 spans 16 residues. Germline V gene lookup returns CDR1 SGHNT and CDR2 YYREEE (reference sequence). Each CDR3 protein gets one entry in TCRdb, which reprocessed the 5' RACE reads and gives no DNA. Here the sample table reports hundreds of thousands of distinct CDR3 sequences. J is TRBJ2-5 and V is TRBV5-4; TCRdb picks TRBD1, but there is no DNA to check that call. This clonotype was obtained from a woman aged 18 to 75 in good health. Sequencing was performed on blood T cells: a sorted CD56 or NKG2C T cell subset, CD4+ or CD8+ T cells, or bulk PBMC T cells (not recorded which). This chain's CDR3 is CASSRHTGGAWETQYF. The full variable domain, with the rest looked up from reference TRBV5-4 and TRBJ2-5, is ETGVTQSPTHLIKTRGQQVTLRCSSQSGHNTVSWYQQALGQGPQFIFQYYREEENGRGNFPPRFSGLQFPNYSSELNVNALELDDSALYLCASSRHTGGAWETQYFGPGTRLLVL.